At least ten counts were recorded for the clone carrying this TCR beta chain. What it binds is not known. This specimen belongs to a study of identical twins. Whole-study results and caveats: Within beta out-of-frame sequences, the excess sharing observed between twins was weaker.

TCRdb fed the 5' RACE reads into MiXCR, producing one record per CDR3 protein. The data contain 400,000 to 650,000 distinct CDR3 sequences, less than 25% of them singletons. The CDR3 loop spans 14 amino acids. The V end was cut by 9 bases, the J end by 2 bases, with 16 bases between. The germline V gene encodes CDR1 SGDLS and CDR2 YYNGEE. This sample also belongs to another study, concerning T cells expressing NK-cell markers. As that study records: With respect to HCMV, most of the eight sequenced donors were seropositive, and one was seronegative. For several experiments, T cell sorting was restricted to the alpha-beta TCR population by means of an anti-gamma-delta TCR antibody.

This TCR was recovered from a woman between 18 and 30 years old in good health. Input material: CD4+ T cells sorted from blood. This chain joins TRBV9 and TRBJ2-3; no firm D call. CDR3 in DNA: TGTGCCACCCAGGCCATAATAACCACAGATACGCAGTATTTT. This sequence encodes CATQAIITTDTQYF.